The 21 T cell receptor beta chains given below trace back to one sample, sequenced in a study of T-cell memory formation after mild COVID-19. MiXCR, applied by TCRdb to the 5' RACE reads, yields one record per CDR3 protein. This table has 400,000 or so distinct CDR3 sequences, over 20% appearing once. Sequenced material: PBMCs or a T cell subset sorted from them (not recorded which). Receptors were obtained from an adult woman who had mild COVID-19 (a few samples of this study predate the infection). Cell type and time point are not known.

V is TRBV24-1 and J is TRBJ2-6; TRBD1 matches 7 bases. Germline values: CDR1 KGHDR, CDR2 SFDVKD. The CDR3 is 18 residues long. The ends lost 8 bases at V and 0 bases at J; junction bases unmatched: 12. CDR3 residues: CATINRDRFSSGANVLTF. DNA for the CDR3: TGTGCCACCATTAACCGGGACAGATTTAGCTCTGGGGCCAACGTCCTGACTTTC.

CDR3 region: CASSETSGGHNEQFF. The CDR3 coding sequence is TGTGCCAGCAGTGAAACTAGCGGGGGGCACAATGAGCAGTTCTTC. The rearrangement links TRBV2 to TRBJ2-1; 12 nucleotides agree with TRBD2. This CDR3 spans 15 amino acids. CDR1 is SNHLY and CDR2 is FYNNEI in the germline V gene. V shed 2 bases and J 5 bases; nucleotides not matched to a gene: 1.

This clonotype was seen a few times. This chain joins TRBV7-9 and TRBJ2-3; the match to TRBD2 covers 9 bases. Looked up from germline, CDR1 is SEHNR and CDR2 is FQNEAQ (reference sequence). This CDR3 is 15 amino acids long. V trimming: 5 bases; J trimming: 4 bases; junction bases outside the gene matches: 7. The CDR3 here is CASSPLGGRADTQYF. The CDR3 DNA sequence: TGTGCCAGCAGCCCGCTAGGCGGGAGGGCAGATACGCAGTATTTT.

This chain links TRBV9 with TRBJ2-7; 9 positions agree with TRBD2. The J segment lost 2 bases and the V segment lost 5 bases, leaving 5 bases of the junction unmatched. The CDR3 extends over 14 amino acids. The V gene's germline CDR1 is SGDLS and CDR2 YYNGEE. The CDR3 region is CASSFSGGPYEQYF. CDR3 sequence (DNA): TGTGCCAGCAGTTTTAGCGGGGGACCCTACGAGCAGTACTTC.

CDR3 loop: CASSFGQVELFF. Here the CDR3 DNA reads TGTGCCAGCAGCTTTGGACAGGTCGAGCTGTTTTTT. The chain is built from TRBV5-5 and TRBJ2-2, with 7 bases matching TRBD1. V gave up 2 bases and J gave up 11 bases; unmatched junction bases: 3. Looked up from germline, CDR1 is SGHKS and CDR2 is YYEKEE (reference sequence). The CDR3 has 12 amino acids.

The table lists this clonotype with many counts. The chain carries TRBV5-1 and TRBJ2-7; D is possibly TRBD1 (6 bases). Looked up from germline, CDR1 is SGHRS and CDR2 is YFSETQ. Trimming took 0 bases from V and 3 from J, leaving 10 bases between them. The CDR3 is made up of 14 amino acids. The CDR3 here is CASSLDQGSYEQYF. Here the CDR3 DNA reads TGCGCCAGCAGCTTGGACCAGGGGAGCTACGAGCAGTACTTC.

This clonotype was found once. This chain uses TRBV5-1 with TRBJ1-5; D not certain. The CDR3 spans 15 residues. The V gene lost 2 bases and the J gene lost 0 bases, with 9 bases spanning the gap. CDR1 and CDR2 from the germline V gene are SGHRS and YFSETQ. The CDR3 DNA reads TGCGCCAGCAGCTTCGACGGATATAGCAATCAGCCCCAGCATTTT. Amino acid sequence: CASSFDGYSNQPQHF.

V is TRBV21-1 and J is TRBJ1-2; the table gives TRBD1 as D, unverified against the DNA. TRBV21-1 is designated a pseudogene. The length of the CDR3 is 17 residues. The CDR3 loop reads CASSKISGTGENYGYTF. CDR3 sequence (DNA): TGTGCCAGCAGCAAAATTTCCGGGACAGGGGAAAACTATGGCTACACCTTC.

This clonotype showed up many times. The CDR3 bases are TGTGCCAGCAGTCTTTCGTGGACTTCGTACGAGCAGTACTTC. This codes for CASSLSWTSYEQYF. The chain joins TRBV12-3 or TRBV12-4 to TRBJ2-7, with D tentatively TRBD2 (5 bases). Trimming removed 5 bases from V and 4 bases from J, with 15 bases in between. This CDR3 comprises 14 residues.

This clonotype has a handful of counts. The genes are TRBV20-1 and TRBJ2-7; no clear D gene. The V gene lost 5 bases and the J gene lost 13 bases, with 33 bases spanning the gap. Germline V lookup: CDR1 DFQATT, CDR2 SNEGSKA (reference sequence). This CDR3 contains 16 residues. The CDR3 nucleotides read TGCAGTGCTCTGTACACAGCCCCTCTGCCACAAACAAACACTTACTTC. Translation gives CSALYTAPLPQTNTYF.

This clonotype was found a few times. The chain joins TRBV5-1 to TRBJ2-7, with TRBD2 matching 7 bases. The V gene's germline CDR1 is SGHRS and CDR2 YFSETQ. V trimming: 4 bases; J trimming: 6 bases; junction bases outside the gene matches: 10. This CDR3 is built from 14 residues. The CDR3 sequence: CASSPHREAGEQYF. The CDR3 DNA reads as TGCGCCAGCAGCCCACACCGGGAGGCGGGCGAGCAGTACTTC.

This clonotype was seen more than once but under ten times. For the CDR3, the DNA is TGCGCCAGCAGCCAAGTGGGGGAAAAACTGTTTTTT. Translating it yields CASSQVGEKLFF. This sequence joins TRBV4-1 and TRBJ1-4; D not resolved. The CDR3 has 12 amino acids. Germline V gene data show CDR1 as MGHRA and CDR2 as YSYEKL. Trimming removed 1 base at V and 8 bases at J, with 5 bases between.

V is TRBV3-1 and J is TRBJ2-3; 14 bases map to TRBD2. This CDR3 has 18 amino acids. Germline V gene sequence: CDR1 LGHDT, CDR2 YNNKEL (reference sequence). The V gene end was trimmed by 6 bases and the J gene end by 6 bases; junction bases not matched to a gene: 14. CDR3 sequence reads: CASSGFPRLAGGPDTQYF. CDR3 in DNA: TGTGCCAGCAGTGGGTTCCCTCGACTAGCGGGGGGGCCCGATACGCAGTATTTT.

The chain has TRBV21-1 and TRBJ2-2. TRBV21-1 is listed as a pseudogene. The CDR3 is 17 amino acids. CDR3 sequence (DNA): TGTGCCAGCAGCTCCCAAAACGGAGTCGGGAACACCGGGGAGCTGTTTTTT. The encoded protein is CASSSQNGVGNTGELFF.

This clonotype was detected only a few times. The rearrangement uses TRBV11-2 and TRBJ2-3, with 7 bases fitting TRBD2. Germline values: CDR1 SGHAT, CDR2 FQNNGV. V trimming: 5 bases; J trimming: 6 bases; junction bases outside the gene matches: 14. The CDR3 extends over 16 amino acids. The CDR3 bases are TGTGCCAGCAGCCACCTTCCTCTAGCGGTGGGGGATACGCAGTATTTT. Translating gives CASSHLPLAVGDTQYF.

This clonotype was found a few times. V usage is TRBV9 and J usage is TRBJ1-3; D is unclear. Deletions cut 0 bases from V and 2 bases from J, with 6 bases between. Germline CDR1 SGDLS, CDR2 YYNGEE. The CDR3 sequence is 14 residues long. DNA for the CDR3: TGTGCCAGCAGCGTAGTCTCCGCTGGAAACACCATATATTTT. This sequence encodes CASSVVSAGNTIYF.

This clonotype has a handful of counts. V is TRBV5-4 and J is TRBJ2-5, with D uncertain. Germline V gene sequence: CDR1 SGHNT, CDR2 YYREEE (reference sequence). V was pared by 5 bases and J by 4 bases, with 12 bases between. This CDR3 is 13 amino acids long. For the CDR3, the DNA is TGTGCCAGCAGACCTACGTCCTCAGAGACCCAGTACTTC. This sequence encodes CASRPTSSETQYF.

The chain employs TRBV4-1 and TRBJ2-1, with TRBD1 identical over 11 bases. The germline V gene encodes CDR1 MGHRA and CDR2 YSYEKL. The trim removed 0 bases at V and 7 bases at J, leaving 11 bases unmatched. This CDR3 comprises 18 residues. CDR3 amino acids: CASSQDSPWDRGVNEQFF. CDR3 coding DNA: TGCGCCAGCAGCCAAGATAGTCCCTGGGACAGGGGGGTTAATGAGCAGTTCTTC.

The CDR3 DNA reads as TGTGCCAGCAGCTCTCCCGACAGCAGTGATCAGCCCCAGCATTTT. This gives the protein CASSSPDSSDQPQHF. The V call is TRBV7-9, the J call TRBJ1-5; TRBD1 is a possible D gene (5 bases). The CDR3 loop spans 15 amino acids. The V end lost 4 bases, the J end lost 5 bases, and 15 bases lay between the germline ends. Germline V gene lookup returns CDR1 SEHNR and CDR2 FQNEAQ (reference sequence).

This sequence joins TRBV5-1 and TRBJ2-1; 12 nucleotides line up with TRBD2. Germline trimming cut 2 bases from V and 4 bases from J; bases unmatched to any gene: 1. Germline lookup yields CDR1 SGHRS and CDR2 YFSETQ. The CDR3 extends over 15 amino acids. CDR3 residues: CASSFTSGGYNEQFF. CDR3 nucleotide sequence: TGCGCCAGCAGCTTTACTAGCGGGGGGTACAATGAGCAGTTCTTC. The variable domain in full, with the rest retrieved from reference TRBV5-1 and TRBJ2-1, is KAGVTQTPRYLIKTRGQQVTLSCSPISGHRSVSWYQQTPGQGLQFLFEYFSETQRNKGNFPGRFSGRQFSNSRSEMNVSTLELGDSALYLCASSFTSGGYNEQFFGPGTRLTVL.

This clonotype was observed many times. This rearrangement joins TRBV7-8 to TRBJ2-5; no firm D call. V was pared by 2 bases and J by 7 bases, with 17 bases between. Germline V gives CDR1 SGHVS, CDR2 FQNEAQ. The CDR3 runs 15 residues. The CDR3 region has the DNA TGTGCCAGCAGCTTATTTTTCTATCGAGAGACGACCCAGTACTTC. Translation gives CASSLFFYRETTQYF.